The text below deals with one TCR beta chain. Data came from immunoSEQ multiplex PCR; TCRdb stores just in-frame clones and leaves some out. This sample carries 300,000 to 400,000 clones, approximately 90% of them seen once, and the ten largest clones take 3.9%. The data belong to a study of blood T cell repertoires in COVID-19. The sample taken for sequencing was PBMCs or T cells enriched from blood (not recorded which). This TCR was sampled from a woman in her thirties who had been exposed to COVID-19.

The CDR3 DNA reads as TGTGCCATCAGTGAGTCGACAGACTATGGCTACACCTTC. Its translation: CAISESTDYGYTF. The J gene is TRBJ1-2, the V gene TRBV10-3, with TRBD1 as a possible D gene (5 bases). The V end lost 0 bases, the J end lost 3 bases, and 5 bases lay between the germline ends. The CDR3 sequence is 13 residues long. CDR1 is ENHRY, CDR2 SYGVKD, per germline.